The 6 T cell receptor beta chains presented below share a single source sample, sequenced in a study of cytomegalovirus exposure and HLA in healthy donors. This PCR relied on a set of 60 Vbeta primers and 13 Jbeta primers. This table comes from immunoSEQ multiplex PCR, and its TCRdb copy is limited to in-frame clones, with some not included. Among roughly 89,000 clones listed, 65% to 80% were seen once. Material: PBMCs. All receptors come from a man aged 30 to 39 in good health and CMV-seropositive.

This clone showed up just a few times. V gene TRBV6-7 combines with J gene TRBJ1-2, with D possibly TRBD1 on 5 matching bases. TRBV6-7 is an open reading frame whose function is uncertain. Trimming cost V 6 bases and J 6 bases, with 17 bases left between them. This CDR3 contains 14 residues. The chain's CDR3 is CASSKWGGRDGYTF. The CDR3 DNA follows: TGTGCCAGCAGCAAGTGGGGGGGACGAGATGGCTACACCTTC.

The gene calls are TRBV9 and TRBJ2-7, with 11 nucleotides matching TRBD1. Germline loops: CDR1 SGDLS, CDR2 YYNGEE. This CDR3 is 15 amino acids long. V trimming: 3 bases; J trimming: 1 base; junction bases outside the gene matches: 3. CDR3 in DNA: TGTGCCAGCAGCGCCGGGACAGGGGGGTCCTACGAGCAGTACTTC. Translating it yields CASSAGTGGSYEQYF.

The rearrangement links TRBV6-1 to TRBJ2-7; 10 positions agree with TRBD2. Germline V gene data show CDR1 as MNHNS and CDR2 as SASEGT. The CDR3 has 15 amino acids. The ends lost 6 bases at V and 2 bases at J; junction bases unmatched: 7. The CDR3 sequence is CASRNSGGAAYEQYF. CDR3 nucleotides: TGTGCCAGCAGGAACAGCGGGGGGGCCGCCTACGAGCAGTACTTC.

The chain joins TRBV7-2 to TRBJ1-1, with 8 positions matching TRBD1. V was pared by 4 bases and J by 11 bases, with 12 bases of the junction left unmatched. This CDR3 spans 14 amino acids. CDR1 is SGHTA and CDR2 is FQGNSA in the germline V gene. The CDR3 loop is CASSSWTGTIVAFF. CDR3 sequence (DNA): TGTGCCAGCAGCTCCTGGACAGGGACGATTGTGGCTTTCTTT.

This rearrangement joins TRBV27 to TRBJ1-2; 10 bases agree with TRBD1. CDR1 is MNHEY, CDR2 SMNVEV, per germline (reference sequence). The trim removed 5 bases at V and 8 bases at J, leaving 5 bases unmatched. There are 13 residues in the CDR3. The CDR3 DNA reads as TGTGCCAGCAGTCCTAGGACAGGGGGAGGCTACACCTTC. This gives the protein CASSPRTGGGYTF.

The rearrangement links TRBV11-2 to TRBJ2-5; D might be TRBD2 (6 bases). The CDR3 sequence is 16 residues long. V was cut by 2 bases and J by 2 bases, with 15 bases left in between. Germline V gene sequence: CDR1 SGHAT, CDR2 FQNNGV. The CDR3 region is CASSLRLARFQETQYF. CDR3 nucleotides: TGTGCCAGCAGCTTAAGGCTAGCGAGGTTTCAAGAGACCCAGTACTTC.